The rows below give T cell receptor beta chains drawn from one sample of a study of blood T cell repertoires in COVID-19. Data came from immunoSEQ multiplex PCR; TCRdb stores just in-frame clones and leaves some out. Here the sample spans 75,000 to 90,000 clones, approximately 87% being singletons. Sequencing was done on a sample of peripheral blood. The receptors come from a human donor in a cohort sampled during active COVID-19. Both conserved end residues are part of each CDR3. D genes are given only for firm matches. Clone size is stated in some rows and not others, as once, few, many or a class when expanded.

V gene	J gene	D gene	clone size	CDR3 DNA	CDR3 protein
TRBV6-4	TRBJ2-1	TRBD1	once	TGTGCCAGCAGCCCTGGGACAGACTCCTACAATGAGCAGTTCTTC	CASSPGTDSYNEQFF
TRBV3-1/TRBV3-2	TRBJ1-2	.	.	TGTGCCAGCAGCCAAGGGTCGGGGGTAGGAGGCTACACCTTC	CASSQGSGVGGYTF
TRBV18	TRBJ2-2	TRBD1	.	TGTGCCAGCTCACCACCGGGACAGGGTAGCACCGGGGAGCTGTTTTTT	CASSPPGQGSTGELFF
TRBV15	TRBJ2-1	TRBD2	.	TGTGCCACCAGCAGAGAAGCGGGACTAGCGGGGGGGAATTCCTACAATGAGCAGTTCTTC	CATSREAGLAGGNSYNEQFF
TRBV24-1	TRBJ2-1	TRBD2	.	TGTGCCACCTGTCCCGGGACTAGCGCATTCAATGAGCAGTTCTTC	CATCPGTSAFNEQFF
TRBV19	TRBJ1-1	.	.	TGTGCCAGTAGTATCGGCAGCAGGACTGAAGCTTTCTTT	CASSIGSRTEAFF
TRBV6-5	TRBJ1-4	TRBD1	.	TGTGCCAGCAGTTACTCACAAACAGGGGTGGGTGAAAAACTGTTTTTT	CASSYSQTGVGEKLFF
TRBV15	TRBJ2-6	.	.	TGTGCCACCAGCAGCCTTGACCAGGCGCAATGGGGGGCCAACGTCCTGACTTTC	CATSSLDQAQWGANVLTF
TRBV6-5	TRBJ1-3	.	once	TGTGCCAGCAGAAACAGCTTCTCTGGAAACACCATATATTTT	CASRNSFSGNTIYF
TRBV5-1	TRBJ2-3	.	.	TGCGCCAGCAGCTTGGGGGGCGGATCTAGCACAGATACGCAGTATTTT	CASSLGGGSSTDTQYF
TRBV5-4	TRBJ1-4	TRBD1	.	TGTGCCAGCAGCGCTCGCCCGGGACAGAAATCTGAAAAACTGTTTTTT	CASSARPGQKSEKLFF
TRBV29-1	TRBJ2-1	TRBD2	.	TGCAGCGTTGCCCCAGCGGGGGGGAACAATGAGCAGTTCTTC	CSVAPAGGNNEQFF
TRBV4-2	TRBJ2-1	TRBD2	.	TGTGCCAGCAGCCTAACGAGCGGGGACTACAATGAGCAGTTCTTC	CASSLTSGDYNEQFF
TRBV4-3	TRBJ1-4	.	.	TGCGCCAGCAGCCAAGAATGGGAGGGGGAAAAACTGTTTTTT	CASSQEWEGEKLFF
TRBV7-2	TRBJ2-3	TRBD2	.	TGTGCCAGCAGCTACCGGACCGAGACTAGCACGCAGTATTTT	CASSYRTETSTQYF
TRBV25-1	TRBJ2-7	TRBD1	.	TGTGCCAGCAGTGAGGGGACAGGGGGTCTCTACGAGCAGTACTTC	CASSEGTGGLYEQYF
TRBV7-8	TRBJ1-5	.	.	TGTGCCAGCAGCTTTGGCGGTACCCAGCCCCAGCATTTT	CASSFGGTQPQHF
TRBV2	TRBJ2-5	TRBD1	once	TGTGCCAGCGAGTCGGGACAGGGAGAAGAGACCCAGTACTTC	CASESGQGEETQYF
TRBV2	TRBJ2-7	TRBD1	.	TGTGCCAGCAGCGGACAGGGCTACGAGCAGTACTTC	CASSGQGYEQYF
TRBV12-3/TRBV12-4	TRBJ1-4	TRBD1	.	TGTGCCAGCAGTGCCGGGACAGGGGAAAAACTGTTTTTT	CASSAGTGEKLFF
TRBV6-5	TRBJ1-3	.	few	TGTGCCAGCAGTTACTCCCGGGGGGGCTCTGGAAACACCATATATTTT	CASSYSRGGSGNTIYF
TRBV19	TRBJ2-7	TRBD2	once	TGTGCCAGTAGCCTGGGTAGCGGGGAATCCTACGAGCAGTACTTC	CASSLGSGESYEQYF
TRBV10-3	TRBJ2-7	.	once	TGTGCCATCAGTGAAGGTGGTGGCGGGACCGCCTACGAGCAGTACTTC	CAISEGGGGTAYEQYF
TRBV29-1	TRBJ1-5	TRBD1	.	TGCAGCGTTGGGGACAGCTACAATCAGCCCCAGCATTTT	CSVGDSYNQPQHF
TRBV14	TRBJ2-1	TRBD2	.	TGTGCCAGCAGCCAAGACGGATTCTCCGGGGGGGCCCGATACAATGAGCAGTTCTTC	CASSQDGFSGGARYNEQFF
TRBV2	TRBJ1-2	TRBD1	few	TGTGCCAGCAGTGAAGAATGGGGACAGGGGAGTTATGGCTACACCTTC	CASSEEWGQGSYGYTF
TRBV11-2	TRBJ1-2	.	few	TGTGCCAGCAGCTTAGCGCAGGACAGTCATGGCTACACCTTC	CASSLAQDSHGYTF
TRBV30	TRBJ1-2	.	once	TGTGCCTGGAGTGTACAGGGTTATGGCTACACCTTC	CAWSVQGYGYTF
TRBV10-1	TRBJ1-5	.	.	TGCGCCAGCAGTGAGGGAGGGCTAGATCAGCCCCAGCATTTT	CASSEGGLDQPQHF